The sequence of this T cell receptor (beta chain) was determined in a study of cytomegalovirus exposure and HLA in healthy donors. Study findings and constraints: The only immune exposure information that was available was CMV serostatus. Across HLA loci, a later analysis found differing TCR association rates, with DRB1 most and HLA-C fewest.

As concerns this clone: What it binds is not known.

The CDR3 is 16 amino acids. The germline V gene has CDR1 MRHNA and CDR2 SNTAGT. Trimming cost V 8 bases and J 9 bases; bases outside gene matches: 12. PCR employed 60 Vbeta and 13 Jbeta primers. Assay: immunoSEQ multiplex PCR; the TCRdb copy retains only in-frame clones and omits some. The table has approximately 160,000 clones, about 70% seen once. The origin of this receptor is a woman between 18 and 30 years old in good health and CMV-seropositive. Material: PBMCs. This chain joins TRBV6-4 and TRBJ2-1; TRBD2 agrees at 14 bases. CDR3 nucleotide sequence: TGTGCCAGCTGCCGACTAGCGGGGGGGCGCGCCAGTGAGCAGTTCTTC. The encoded protein is CASCRLAGGRASEQFF.